This TCR beta chain was identified during a study of T cells in Graves' hyperthyroidism and ophthalmopathy. J lost 3 bases, V lost 1 base, and 3 bases had no gene match. CDR1 is SGHTA and CDR2 is FQGNSA in the germline V gene. This CDR3 contains 16 residues. Researchers amplified the TCR beta CDR3 regions from RNA transcripts. The TCR CDR3 first-round RT-PCR relied on the HTBI primer set. TCRdb re-called the multiplex PCR reads through MiXCR, storing one row per CDR3 protein. The repertoire holds about 210,000 distinct CDR3 sequences, with about 16% as singletons. At least ten counts were recorded for this clonotype.

The receptor's source is a man aged 35 to 55 with Graves' hyperthyroidism. V and J are TRBV7-2 and TRBJ2-5; the match to TRBD2 covers 12 bases. Sequenced: blood. The CDR3 loop is CASSLVASGGEETQYF. The CDR3, as DNA: TGTGCCAGCAGCTTAGTAGCTAGCGGGGGGGAAGAGACCCAGTACTTC.